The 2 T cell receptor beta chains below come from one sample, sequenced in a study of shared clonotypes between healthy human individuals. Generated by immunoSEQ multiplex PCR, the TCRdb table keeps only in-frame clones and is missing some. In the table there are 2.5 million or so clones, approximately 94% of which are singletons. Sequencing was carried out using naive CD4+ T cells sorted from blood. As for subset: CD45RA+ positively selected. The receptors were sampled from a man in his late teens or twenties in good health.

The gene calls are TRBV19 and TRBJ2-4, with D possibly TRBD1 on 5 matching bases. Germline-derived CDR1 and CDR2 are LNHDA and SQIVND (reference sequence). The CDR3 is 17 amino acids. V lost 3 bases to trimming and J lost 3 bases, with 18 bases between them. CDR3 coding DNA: TGTGCCAGTAGTATTTTCCCTTCCGTAGGGGACAAAAACATTCAGTACTTC. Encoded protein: CASSIFPSVGDKNIQYF.

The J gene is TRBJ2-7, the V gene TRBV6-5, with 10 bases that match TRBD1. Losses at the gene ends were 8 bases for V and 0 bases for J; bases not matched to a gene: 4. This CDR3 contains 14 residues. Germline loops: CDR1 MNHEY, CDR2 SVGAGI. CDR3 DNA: TGTGCCAGCCAACGGACAGGGGGCTCCTACGAGCAGTACTTC. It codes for CASQRTGGSYEQYF.